This TCR beta chain was identified during a study of monozygotic twins with inflammatory bowel disease. Nested amplification of TCRalpha and TCRbeta cDNA involved two PCRs of 16 and 9 cycles. TCRdb re-called the 5' RACE reads and shows each CDR3 protein once, DNA omitted. This repertoire includes some 170,000 distinct CDR3 sequences. Germline CDR1 is SGHTA and CDR2 is FQGNSA. This CDR3 is 14 amino acids long. On this clonotype: The antigen is undetermined.

Study results and caveats: Immunosuppressive treatment differences may have increased patient repertoire variability.

The receptor was derived from a human donor with ulcerative colitis or Crohn's disease, or a healthy co-twin of an affected twin (not recorded which). The V gene is TRBV7-2, the J gene TRBJ1-5. Material: blood. CDR3 in amino acids: CASSFSGSNQPQHF.